The sequence of this T cell receptor beta chain was determined in a study of T cell responses to AZD1222 COVID-19 vaccine. Sequencing was performed with immunoSEQ multiplex PCR; in TCRdb, only in-frame clones are kept and a portion is missing. The profile shows about 160,000 clones, 88% of them singletons. Per the germline V gene, CDR1 is MDHEN and CDR2 is SYDVKM. The CDR3 runs 17 residues. The ends lost 5 bases at V and 3 bases at J; junction bases unmatched: 9. The chain combines TRBV28 with TRBJ2-1; 11 bases match TRBD2. Sequences were derived from peripheral blood, sampled on day 0 of AZD1222 vaccination. The TCR comes from an adult in good health. CDR3 region: CASSGGTSGGVYNEQFF. The CDR3 bases are TGTGCCAGCAGTGGAGGGACTAGCGGAGGGGTCTACAATGAGCAGTTCTTC.